This passage covers 20 T cell receptor beta chains from one sample sequenced in a study of blood T cell repertoires in COVID-19. TCRdb keeps only in-frame clones here, not all; method: immunoSEQ multiplex PCR. The top ten clones hold around 16% of a sample with some 230,000 clones, almost 85% of them seen once. Specimen: PBMCs or T cells enriched from blood (not recorded which). Receptor source: a man aged 40-49 years who had recovered from COVID-19.

The genes are TRBV28 and TRBJ1-4; maybe TRBD1 (6 bases). The CDR3 length is 15 residues. The germline CDR1 and CDR2 sequences are MDHEN and SYDVKM. V was shortened by 9 bases and J by 3 bases, with 17 bases between the two germline ends. The CDR3 protein is CASSRQDTSNEKLFF. In DNA, the CDR3 is TGTGCCAGTTCGAGACAGGATACCTCTAATGAAAAACTGTTTTTT.

The chain is built from TRBV5-1 and TRBJ2-7; D may be TRBD1 (6 bases). CDR1 is SGHRS, CDR2 YFSETQ, per germline. This CDR3 region has 15 residues. The ends were cut back, 0 bases at V and 3 bases at J, with 13 bases in the middle. The CDR3 sequence is CASSLAQGFGYEQYF. In nucleotides, the CDR3 is TGCGCCAGCAGCTTGGCACAGGGTTTTGGCTACGAGCAGTACTTC.

This chain uses TRBV7-7 with TRBJ2-5; D gene uncertain. V dropped 5 bases and J dropped 5 bases, with 15 bases sitting between them. Germline loops: CDR1 SSHAT, CDR2 FNYEAQ (reference sequence). The CDR3 loop spans 14 amino acids. The CDR3 loop reads CASSPQVLGETQYF. CDR3 DNA: TGTGCCAGCAGCCCCCAGGTCTTGGGCGAGACCCAGTACTTC. The variable domain in full, with the rest retrieved from reference TRBV7-7 and TRBJ2-5, is GAGVSQSPRYKVTKRGQDVTLRCDPISSHATLYWYQQALGQGPEFLTYFNYEAQPDKSGLPSDRFSAERPEGSISTLTIQRTEQRDSAMYRCASSPQVLGETQYFGPGTRLLVL.

This clone occurred many times. This chain uses TRBV13 with TRBJ2-3; weak D call: TRBD1 (5 bases). CDR3 size: 13 residues. Trimming took 3 bases from V and 4 from J, leaving 8 bases between them. Germline V gene sequence: CDR1 PRHDT, CDR2 FYEKMQ (reference sequence). CDR3 in DNA: TGTGCCAGCAGCTTTGCAGGGCCAGATACGCAGTATTTT. Translating gives CASSFAGPDTQYF.

The chain links TRBV11-2 to TRBJ2-5, with 9 positions matching TRBD1. The CDR3 runs to 15 residues. Germline assignment: CDR1 SGHAT and CDR2 FQNNGV. Trimming took 0 bases from V and 4 from J; bases not matched to a gene: 3. The CDR3 DNA reads as TGTGCCAGCAGCTTAGAAGGGACAGGGCCAGAGACCCAGTACTTC. This codes for CASSLEGTGPETQYF. Looking up the rest from reference TRBV11-2 and TRBJ2-5 gives the full variable domain: EAGVAQSPRYKIIEKRQSVAFWCNPISGHATLYWYQQILGQGPKLLIQFQNNGVVDDSQLPKDRFSAERLKGVDSTLKIQPAKLEDSAVYLCASSLEGTGPETQYFGPGTRLLVL.

This clone was detected once. The genes are TRBV7-3 and TRBJ2-6; maybe TRBD1 (6 bases). V was trimmed by 5 bases and J by 0 bases, leaving 8 bases between them. Germline CDR1 is SGHTA and CDR2 is FQGTGA. The CDR3 has 15 residues. The CDR3 nucleotides read TGTGCCAGCAGCATGGGGGCCTCTGGGGCCAACGTCCTGACTTTC. Translated: CASSMGASGANVLTF.

This clone appeared a single time. The chain recombines TRBV6-6 with TRBJ2-7, with 9 bases aligning to TRBD1. Per germline, CDR1 MNHNY and CDR2 SVGAGI (reference sequence). The V and J ends lost 6 bases and 0 bases, in that order; junction bases with no gene match: 9. The CDR3 runs to 16 residues. This chain's CDR3 is CASSPSGTGFSYEQYF. CDR3 nucleotides: TGTGCCAGCAGCCCCTCCGGGACAGGGTTCTCCTACGAGCAGTACTTC.

V is TRBV6-5 and J is TRBJ1-4; no firm D call. The CDR3 has 13 residues. The V end was cut by 6 bases, the J end by 8 bases, with 13 bases between. CDR1 is MNHEY, CDR2 SVGAGI, per germline. The CDR3 protein is CASSSDRREKLFF. The DNA of the CDR3 is TGTGCCAGCAGCTCAGATCGGCGGGAAAAACTGTTTTTT.

This chain links TRBV7-3 with TRBJ2-3, with 10 bases matching TRBD1. V lost 1 base, J lost 1 base, and 2 bases stayed unmatched. CDR1 is SGHTA and CDR2 is FQGTGA in the germline V gene. The CDR3 is 16 residues long. CDR3 nucleotide sequence: TGTGCCAGCAGCTTAAAAGGGACAGGGGGCACAGATACGCAGTATTTT. Translated: CASSLKGTGGTDTQYF.

V is TRBV3-1 (or the pseudogene TRBV3-2) and J is TRBJ1-2; 7 bases are shared with TRBD1. The germline CDR1 and CDR2 sequences are LGHDT and YNNKEL (reference sequence). V was pared by 4 bases and J by 6 bases, with 11 bases of the junction left unmatched. The CDR3 length is 15 residues. The CDR3 sequence: CASSLGTVGPNGYTF. DNA for the CDR3: TGTGCCAGCAGCCTGGGGACAGTAGGGCCCAATGGCTACACCTTC.

A few counts support this clone. V and J are TRBV9 and TRBJ2-7, with D possibly matching TRBD2 (6 bases). Germline lookup yields CDR1 SGDLS and CDR2 YYNGEE. CDR3 length equals 15 residues. Trimming stripped 0 bases from V and 2 bases from J, with 12 bases between. The CDR3 loop reads CASSVGGRTPYEQYF. CDR3 DNA: TGTGCCAGCAGCGTAGGTGGGAGGACTCCCTACGAGCAGTACTTC.

The V and J genes are TRBV7-8 and TRBJ1-5; maybe TRBD1 (6 bases). Trimming took off 5 bases at V and 4 bases at J, with 12 bases between the two ends. Germline lookup yields CDR1 SGHVS and CDR2 FQNEAQ. This CDR3 has 14 amino acids. CDR3 amino acids: CASSLGTLNQPQHF. CDR3 nucleotides: TGTGCCAGCAGCCTCGGGACACTTAATCAGCCCCAGCATTTT. Full variable domain (rest looked up from reference TRBV7-8 and TRBJ1-5): GAGVSQSPRYKVAKRGQDVALRCDPISGHVSLFWYQQALGQGPEFLTYFQNEAQLDKSGLPSDRFFAERPEGSVSTLKIQRTQQEDSAVYLCASSLGTLNQPQHFGDGTRLSIL.

CDR3 loop: CASRLFVVAGGTDTQYF. CDR3 sequence (DNA): TGCGCCAGCAGGCTTTTTGTAGTGGCGGGTGGTACAGATACGCAGTATTTT. The chain joins TRBV4-1 to TRBJ2-3; D may be TRBD2 (5 bases). The CDR3 totals 17 residues. Germline CDR1 MGHRA, CDR2 YSYEKL. V was pared by 6 bases and J by 3 bases, with 22 bases between.

The chain combines TRBV10-3 with TRBJ2-7, with 7 bases identical to TRBD2. V trimming: 6 bases; J trimming: 5 bases; junction bases outside the gene matches: 13. This CDR3 spans 15 amino acids. Looked up from germline, CDR1 is ENHRY and CDR2 is SYGVKD. The CDR3: CAIRSSGNRAHEQYF. CDR3 coding DNA: TGTGCCATCAGGTCCAGCGGGAATAGGGCCCACGAGCAGTACTTC.

V usage is TRBV10-3 and J usage is TRBJ1-2; D gene uncertain. Germline V gene lookup returns CDR1 ENHRY and CDR2 SYGVKD. The CDR3 is made up of 16 amino acids. Trimming took off 3 bases at V and 4 bases at J, with 18 bases between the two ends. CDR3 sequence: CAISDLARRVTYGYTF. CDR3 nucleotides: TGTGCCATCAGTGACCTCGCCCGCCGGGTTACCTATGGCTACACCTTC.

The genes are TRBV15 and TRBJ2-1; 7 nucleotides agree with TRBD1. Unmatched junction bases numbered 1, after V lost 9 bases and J lost 2 bases. The CDR3 spans 12 residues. Looked up from germline, CDR1 is LNHNV and CDR2 is YYDKDF (reference sequence). CDR3 DNA: TGTGCCACAGGACAGGCCTACAATGAGCAGTTCTTC. Its translation is CATGQAYNEQFF.

This chain joins TRBV30 and TRBJ2-7; D unresolved. The CDR3 runs to 13 residues. Trimming removed 3 bases at V and 2 bases at J, with 11 bases between. Germline loops: CDR1 GTSNPN, CDR2 SVGIG (reference sequence). This CDR3 reads CAWSVQGAYEQYF. CDR3 in DNA: TGTGCCTGGAGCGTGCAAGGAGCCTACGAGCAGTACTTC.

This chain uses TRBV5-1 with TRBJ1-5; D remains unclear. Germline loops: CDR1 SGHRS, CDR2 YFSETQ. V gave up 1 base and J gave up 6 bases, with 11 bases separating them. CDR3 length equals 14 residues. In DNA, the CDR3 is TGCGCCAGCAGCTTGAGCGCCGGTGGTCAGCCCCAGCATTTT. Protein sequence: CASSLSAGGQPQHF. The variable domain in full, with the rest retrieved from reference TRBV5-1 and TRBJ1-5, is KAGVTQTPRYLIKTRGQQVTLSCSPISGHRSVSWYQQTPGQGLQFLFEYFSETQRNKGNFPGRFSGRQFSNSRSEMNVSTLELGDSALYLCASSLSAGGQPQHFGDGTRLSIL.

In its sample, this clone was seen a few times. The chain links TRBV30 to TRBJ1-6; D gene uncertain. The CDR3 runs 16 residues. Germline-derived CDR1 and CDR2 are GTSNPN and SVGIG (reference sequence). Trimming shortened V by 5 bases and J by 4 bases, and 18 bases separated the two germline ends. The CDR3 DNA reads TGTGCCTGGGGTCCGAATAGGATGAGGTATAATTCACCCCTCCACTTT. As protein: CAWGPNRMRYNSPLHF.

The CDR3 region is CASSLVSGTSYNEQFF. CDR3 DNA: TGTGCCAGCAGCTTAGTTAGCGGGACCTCCTACAATGAGCAGTTCTTC. The chain joins TRBV7-2 to TRBJ2-1; 8 bases match TRBD2. V lost 1 base to trimming and J lost 0 bases; unmatched junction nucleotides: 2. The germline gives CDR1 SGHTA, CDR2 FQGNSA. The CDR3 contains 16 residues.